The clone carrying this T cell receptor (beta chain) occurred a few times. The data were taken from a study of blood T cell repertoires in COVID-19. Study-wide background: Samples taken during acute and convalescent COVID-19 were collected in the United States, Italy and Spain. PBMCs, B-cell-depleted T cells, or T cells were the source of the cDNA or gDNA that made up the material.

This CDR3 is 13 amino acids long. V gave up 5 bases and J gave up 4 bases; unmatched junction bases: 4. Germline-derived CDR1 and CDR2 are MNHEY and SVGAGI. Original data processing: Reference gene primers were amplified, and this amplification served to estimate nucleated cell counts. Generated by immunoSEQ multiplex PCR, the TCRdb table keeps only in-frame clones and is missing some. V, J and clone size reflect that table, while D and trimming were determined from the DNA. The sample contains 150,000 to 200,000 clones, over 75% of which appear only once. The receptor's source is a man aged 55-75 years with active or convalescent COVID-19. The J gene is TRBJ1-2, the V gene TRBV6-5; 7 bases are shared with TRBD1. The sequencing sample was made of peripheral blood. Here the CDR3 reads CASSNGQVYGYTF. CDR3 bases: TGTGCCAGCAGTAACGGACAGGTCTATGGCTACACCTTC.